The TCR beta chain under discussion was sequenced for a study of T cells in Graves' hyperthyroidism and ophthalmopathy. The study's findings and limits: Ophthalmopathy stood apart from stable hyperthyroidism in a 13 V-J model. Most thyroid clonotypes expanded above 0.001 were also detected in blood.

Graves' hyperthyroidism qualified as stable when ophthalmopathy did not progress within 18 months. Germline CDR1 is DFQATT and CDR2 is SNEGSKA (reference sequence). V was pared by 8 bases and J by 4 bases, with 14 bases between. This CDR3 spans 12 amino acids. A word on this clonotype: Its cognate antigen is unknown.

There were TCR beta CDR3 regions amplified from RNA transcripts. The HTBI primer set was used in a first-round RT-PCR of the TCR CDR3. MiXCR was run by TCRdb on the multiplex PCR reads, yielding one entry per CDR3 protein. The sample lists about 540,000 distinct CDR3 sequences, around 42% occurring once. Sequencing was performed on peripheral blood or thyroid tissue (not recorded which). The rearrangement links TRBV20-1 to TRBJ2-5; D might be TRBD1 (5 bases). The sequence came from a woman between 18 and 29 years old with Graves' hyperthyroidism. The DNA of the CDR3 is TGCAGTCTCAGTGGGCAGGGAGAGACCCAGTACTTC. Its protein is CSLSGQGETQYF.